The 14 T cell receptor beta chains reported below all come from one sample, sequenced in a study of OX40 agonist ivuxolimab in advanced cancers. Assay used: immunoSEQ multiplex PCR; TCRdb lists only in-frame clones, some missing. Here the sample spans roughly 63,000 clones, 86% being singletons. The material sequenced was CD4+ or CD8+ T cells sorted from blood, taken in a trial of the OX40 agonist ivuxolimab. The receptor source for this set is an adult with an advanced solid tumor such as melanoma, head and neck, liver or kidney cancer.

About this clone: The junction shows a germline mismatch at one end, possibly a read error. The gene calls are TRBV7-7 and TRBJ2-2; D is unclear. The V gene's germline CDR1 is SSHAT and CDR2 FNYEAQ (reference sequence). CDR3 length: 14 residues. The CDR3 DNA sequence: TGTGCTAGCAGCTTAAGGCCGAACACCGGGGAGCTGTTTTTT. It translates to CASSLRPNTGELFF.

V and J are TRBV6-5 and TRBJ2-3; 11 bases align to TRBD2. Germline CDR1 MNHEY, CDR2 SVGAGI. J was trimmed by 2 bases and V by 7 bases; bases with no gene match: 5. The CDR3 spans 15 residues. The CDR3 reads CASNLAGGNTDTQYF. The CDR3 region has the DNA TGTGCCAGCAATCTAGCGGGGGGAAACACAGATACGCAGTATTTT.

This chain uses TRBV2 with TRBJ1-2; the match to TRBD1 covers 9 bases. The CDR3 is made up of 14 amino acids. V lost 8 bases, J lost 6 bases, and 10 bases stayed unmatched. Germline V gives CDR1 SNHLY, CDR2 FYNNEI. The CDR3: CASVPGQGSDGYTF. The DNA of the CDR3 is TGTGCCAGCGTTCCGGGACAGGGATCCGATGGCTACACCTTC.

This sequence joins TRBV4-1 and TRBJ1-4; D call uncertain. CDR1 and CDR2 (germline): MGHRA, YSYEKL. The CDR3 runs 15 residues. The germline V and J ends were trimmed by 4 bases and 8 bases, with 17 bases remaining between them. CDR3 sequence: CASSLSNARGEKLFF. The CDR3 coding sequence is TGCGCCAGCAGCCTCTCGAATGCCCGAGGCGAAAAACTGTTTTTT.

The chain is built from TRBV7-9 and TRBJ1-1; TRBD1 matches at 7 bases. CDR3 length: 14 residues. The V gene's germline CDR1 is SEHNR and CDR2 FQNEAQ (reference sequence). The ends lost 4 bases at V and 5 bases at J; junction bases unmatched: 7. CDR3 residues: CASSSRRGRTEAFF. CDR3 sequence (DNA): TGTGCCAGCAGCTCTCGCAGGGGGAGGACTGAAGCTTTCTTT.

In its sample, this clone was seen once. The V call is TRBV6-5, the J call TRBJ2-5; TRBD2 is a possible D gene (6 bases). V was cut by 0 bases and J by 1 base, with 12 bases left in between. The CDR3 loop spans 16 amino acids. Germline lookup yields CDR1 MNHEY and CDR2 SVGAGI. This CDR3 reads CASSYSHGRTQETQYF. CDR3 nucleotides: TGTGCCAGCAGTTACTCCCACGGGAGAACCCAAGAGACCCAGTACTTC.

The gene calls are TRBV4-1 and TRBJ2-3, with 9 bases identical to TRBD2. CDR1 and CDR2 from the germline V gene are MGHRA and YSYEKL. This CDR3 is 15 amino acids long. V lost 1 base to trimming and J lost 4 bases; unmatched junction nucleotides: 3. CDR3 sequence (DNA): TGCGCCAGCAGCCAAGTCCTAGCGGGGCCAGATACGCAGTATTTT. It yields the protein CASSQVLAGPDTQYF.

The rearrangement links TRBV7-2 to TRBJ2-5; possible D gene TRBD2, 5 bases. The CDR3 is 15 residues long. V gave up 5 bases and J gave up 0 bases, with 13 bases separating them. CDR1 SGHTA and CDR2 FQGNSA come from the germline V gene. CDR3 sequence: CASSAQTGYQETQYF. CDR3 sequence (DNA): TGTGCCAGCAGCGCCCAGACGGGGTACCAAGAGACCCAGTACTTC.

The chain links TRBV5-1 to TRBJ2-5; 12 bases are a match to TRBD2. The CDR3 is 12 amino acids. The V segment lost 7 bases and the J segment 5 bases; nucleotides outside the gene matches: 0. Germline values: CDR1 SGHRS, CDR2 YFSETQ. DNA for the CDR3: TGCGCCAGCGGACTAGCGGGGGAGACCCAGTACTTC. It encodes CASGLAGETQYF.

The chain combines TRBV5-5 with TRBJ1-1; 7 bases agree with TRBD1. Germline-derived CDR1 and CDR2 are SGHKS and YYEKEE (reference sequence). The CDR3 loop spans 14 amino acids. V was clipped by 4 bases and J by 5 bases; unmatched bases: 8. CDR3 residues: CASSAYTGETEAFF. The CDR3 DNA sequence: TGTGCCAGCAGCGCGTATACAGGGGAAACTGAAGCTTTCTTT.

The V gene is TRBV2, the J gene TRBJ2-3; D gene ambiguous. Trimming pared 7 bases from V and 0 bases from J, leaving 8 bases between. Germline CDR1 SNHLY, CDR2 FYNNEI. This CDR3 spans 13 amino acids. This CDR3 is CASKYDSTDTQYF. In DNA form, the CDR3 reads TGTGCCAGCAAATACGATAGCACAGATACGCAGTATTTT.

The chain recombines TRBV7-9 with TRBJ2-7; possibly TRBD1 or TRBD2 for D (6 bases each). This CDR3 is built from 14 residues. The germline V and J ends were trimmed by 5 bases and 6 bases, with 17 bases remaining between them. CDR1 is SEHNR and CDR2 is FQNEAQ in the germline V gene (reference sequence). The DNA of the CDR3 is TGTGCCAGCAGCCGGGCCGGGGGCGCGAGCGAGCAGTACTTC. Translating it yields CASSRAGGASEQYF.

The chain uses TRBV5-1 and TRBJ2-7, with 9 nucleotides matching TRBD1. The CDR3 runs 15 residues. Germline assignment: CDR1 SGHRS and CDR2 YFSETQ. The trim removed 2 bases at V and 2 bases at J, leaving 5 bases unmatched. The CDR3, as DNA: TGCGCCAGCAGCTTTGACAGGGGGACCACCTACGAGCAGTACTTC. Translated, it gives CASSFDRGTTYEQYF.

This clone appeared a single time. The rearrangement uses TRBV7-2 and TRBJ1-5; TRBD1 is a possible D gene (5 bases). With 1 base removed from V and 7 bases from J, the gap between germline ends came to 11 bases. The CDR3 sequence is 14 residues long. Germline values: CDR1 SGHTA, CDR2 FQGNSA. CDR3 sequence (DNA): TGTGCCAGCAGCTTAGAGCCAGGGTGGCAGCCCCAGCATTTT. Protein sequence: CASSLEPGWQPQHF.